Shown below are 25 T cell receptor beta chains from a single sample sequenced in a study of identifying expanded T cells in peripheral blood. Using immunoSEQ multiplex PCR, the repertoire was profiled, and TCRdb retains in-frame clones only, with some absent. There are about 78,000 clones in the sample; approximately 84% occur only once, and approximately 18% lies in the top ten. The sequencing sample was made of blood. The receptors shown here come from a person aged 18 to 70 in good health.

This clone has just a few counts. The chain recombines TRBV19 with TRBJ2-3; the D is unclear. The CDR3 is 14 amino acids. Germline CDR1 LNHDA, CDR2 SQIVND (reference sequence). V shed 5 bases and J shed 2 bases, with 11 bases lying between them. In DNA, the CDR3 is TGTGCCAGTAGTTCCCGAACATCCACAGATACGCAGTATTTT. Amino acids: CASSSRTSTDTQYF. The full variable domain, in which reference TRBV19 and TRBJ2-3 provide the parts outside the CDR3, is DGGITQSPKYLFRKEGQNVTLSCEQNLNHDAMYWYRQDPGQGLRLIYYSQIVNDFQKGDIAEGYSVSREKKESFPLTVTSAQKNPTAFYLCASSSRTSTDTQYFGPGTRLTVL.

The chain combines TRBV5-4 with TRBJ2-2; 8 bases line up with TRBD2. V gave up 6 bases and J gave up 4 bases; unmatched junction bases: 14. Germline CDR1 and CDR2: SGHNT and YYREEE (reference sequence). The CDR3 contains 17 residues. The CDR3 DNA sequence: TGTGCCAGCACCGGCTATGGAAGCGGGAGCCTCACCGGGGAGCTGTTTTTT. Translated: CASTGYGSGSLTGELFF.

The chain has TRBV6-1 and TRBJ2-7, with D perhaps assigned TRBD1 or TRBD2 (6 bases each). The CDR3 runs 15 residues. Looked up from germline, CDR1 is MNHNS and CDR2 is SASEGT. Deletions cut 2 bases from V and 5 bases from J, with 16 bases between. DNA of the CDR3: TGTGCCAGCAGTGAAAGGGGGGTCATCGGAAACGAGCAGTACTTC. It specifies CASSERGVIGNEQYF.

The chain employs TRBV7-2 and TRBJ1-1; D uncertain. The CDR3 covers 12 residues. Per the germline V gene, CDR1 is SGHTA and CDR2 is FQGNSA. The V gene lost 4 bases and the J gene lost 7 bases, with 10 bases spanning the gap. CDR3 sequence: CASSWAENEAFF. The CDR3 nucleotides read TGTGCCAGCAGCTGGGCAGAAAATGAAGCTTTCTTT.

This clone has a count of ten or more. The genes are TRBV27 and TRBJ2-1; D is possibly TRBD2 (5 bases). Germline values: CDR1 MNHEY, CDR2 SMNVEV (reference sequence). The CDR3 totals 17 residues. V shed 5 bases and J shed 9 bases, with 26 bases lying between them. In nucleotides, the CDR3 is TGTGCCAGCAGTACCCCCCTGGACTTGAACTCCCGGGGTGAGCAGTTCTTC. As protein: CASSTPLDLNSRGEQFF.

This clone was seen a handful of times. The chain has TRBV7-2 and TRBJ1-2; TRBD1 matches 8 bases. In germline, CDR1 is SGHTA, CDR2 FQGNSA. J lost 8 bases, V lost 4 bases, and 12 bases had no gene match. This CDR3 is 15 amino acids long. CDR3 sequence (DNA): TGTGCCAGCAGCTCTCTGGACAGGGACGCGGGGGGCTACACCTTC. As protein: CASSSLDRDAGGYTF.

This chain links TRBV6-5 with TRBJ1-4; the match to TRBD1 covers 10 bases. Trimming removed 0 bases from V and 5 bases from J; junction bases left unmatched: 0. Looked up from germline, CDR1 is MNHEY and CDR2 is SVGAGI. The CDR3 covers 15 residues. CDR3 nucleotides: TGTGCCAGCAGTTACTCGGGACAGGGGAATGAAAAACTGTTTTTT. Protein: CASSYSGQGNEKLFF.

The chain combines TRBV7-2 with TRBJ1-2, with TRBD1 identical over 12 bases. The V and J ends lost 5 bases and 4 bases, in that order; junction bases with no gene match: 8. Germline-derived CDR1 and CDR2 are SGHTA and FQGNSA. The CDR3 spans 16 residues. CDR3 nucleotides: TGTGCCAGCAGCCCGGGGACAGGGGGCAGTTTCTATGGCTACACCTTC. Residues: CASSPGTGGSFYGYTF. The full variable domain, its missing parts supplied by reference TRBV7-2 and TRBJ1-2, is GAGVSQSPSNKVTEKGKDVELRCDPISGHTALYWYRQSLGQGLEFLIYFQGNSAPDKSGLPSDRFSAERTGGSVSTLTIQRTQQEDSAVYLCASSPGTGGSFYGYTFGSGTRLTVV.

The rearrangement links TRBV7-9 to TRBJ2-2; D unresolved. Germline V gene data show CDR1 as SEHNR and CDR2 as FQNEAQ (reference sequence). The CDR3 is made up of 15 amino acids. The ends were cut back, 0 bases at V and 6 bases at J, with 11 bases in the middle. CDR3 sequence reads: CASSLARLVAGELFF. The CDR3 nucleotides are TGTGCCAGCAGCTTAGCGCGTCTTGTTGCCGGGGAGCTGTTTTTT.

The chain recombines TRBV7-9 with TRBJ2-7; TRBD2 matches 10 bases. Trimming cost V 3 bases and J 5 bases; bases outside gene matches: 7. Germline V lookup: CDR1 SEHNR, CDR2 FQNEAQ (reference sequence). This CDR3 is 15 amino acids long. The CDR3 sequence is CASSFNPSGRDEQYF. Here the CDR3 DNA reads TGTGCCAGCAGCTTCAACCCTAGCGGGAGAGACGAGCAGTACTTC.

The CDR3 protein is CAWVGTGGVFTEAFF. CDR3 DNA sequence: TGTGCCTGGGTAGGGACAGGGGGCGTTTTTACTGAAGCTTTCTTT. The chain uses TRBV30 and TRBJ1-1; 12 nucleotides agree with TRBD1. CDR3 length: 15 residues. J lost 5 bases, V lost 5 bases, and 9 bases had no gene match. Germline values: CDR1 GTSNPN, CDR2 SVGIG (reference sequence). The full variable domain, with the rest looked up from reference TRBV30 and TRBJ1-1, is SQTIHQWPATLVQPVGSPLSLECTVEGTSNPNLYWYRQAAGRGLQLLFYSVGIGQISSEVPQNLSASRPQDRQFILSSKKLLLSDSGFYLCAWVGTGGVFTEAFFGQGTRLTVV.

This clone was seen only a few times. The CDR3 is CASSLLGANVLTF. DNA for the CDR3: TGTGCCAGCAGCTTGCTAGGGGCCAACGTCCTGACTTTC. V usage is TRBV5-4 and J usage is TRBJ2-6; D not certain. The germline V gene encodes CDR1 SGHNT and CDR2 YYREEE (reference sequence). Trimming left V 1 base short and J 4 bases short, with 3 bases between. The CDR3 extends over 13 amino acids.

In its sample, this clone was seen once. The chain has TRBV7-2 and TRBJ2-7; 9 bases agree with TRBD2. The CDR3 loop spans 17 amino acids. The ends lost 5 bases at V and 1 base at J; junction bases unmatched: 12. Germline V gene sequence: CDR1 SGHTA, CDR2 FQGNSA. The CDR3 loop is CASSTFSGRFGSYEQYF. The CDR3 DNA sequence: TGTGCCAGCAGCACCTTCAGCGGGAGGTTTGGGTCCTACGAGCAGTACTTC.

The chain's CDR3 is CASSQFVFPVPDTQYF. CDR3 bases: TGTGCCAGCAGCCAATTTGTCTTCCCCGTGCCAGATACGCAGTATTTT. The rearrangement links TRBV14 to TRBJ2-3; D unclear. Germline CDR1 and CDR2: SGHDN and FVKESK. This CDR3 region has 16 residues. V lost 2 bases and J lost 4, with 16 bases in between.

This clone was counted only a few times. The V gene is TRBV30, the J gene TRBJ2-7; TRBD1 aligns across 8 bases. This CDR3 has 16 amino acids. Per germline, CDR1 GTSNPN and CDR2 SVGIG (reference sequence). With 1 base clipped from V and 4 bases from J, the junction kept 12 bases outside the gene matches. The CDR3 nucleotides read TGTGCCTGGAGTGGACGACTGGACAGGGCTAGGTACGAGCAGTACTTC. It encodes CAWSGRLDRARYEQYF.

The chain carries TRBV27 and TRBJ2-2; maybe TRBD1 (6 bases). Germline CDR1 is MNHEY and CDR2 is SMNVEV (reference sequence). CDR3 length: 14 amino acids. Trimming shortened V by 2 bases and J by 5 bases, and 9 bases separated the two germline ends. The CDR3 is CASSLLTGTGELFF. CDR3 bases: TGTGCCAGCAGTTTACTTACAGGGACCGGGGAGCTGTTTTTT.

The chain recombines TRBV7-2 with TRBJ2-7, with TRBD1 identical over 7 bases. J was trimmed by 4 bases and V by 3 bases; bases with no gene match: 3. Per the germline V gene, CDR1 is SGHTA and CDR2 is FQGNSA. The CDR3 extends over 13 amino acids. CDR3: CASSLTGRYEQYF. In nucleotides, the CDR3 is TGTGCCAGCAGCTTGACAGGGAGATACGAGCAGTACTTC.

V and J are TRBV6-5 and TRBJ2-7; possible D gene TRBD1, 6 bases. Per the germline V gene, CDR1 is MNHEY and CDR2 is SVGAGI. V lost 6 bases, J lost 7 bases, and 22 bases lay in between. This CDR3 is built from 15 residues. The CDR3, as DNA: TGTGCCAGCAGAGACCGGGACAACTGGGGTGGGGAGCAGTACTTC. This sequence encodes CASRDRDNWGGEQYF.

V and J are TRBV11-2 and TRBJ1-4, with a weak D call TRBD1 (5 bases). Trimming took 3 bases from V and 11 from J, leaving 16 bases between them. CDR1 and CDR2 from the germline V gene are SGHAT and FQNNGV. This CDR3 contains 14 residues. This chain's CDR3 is CASSFNPGREKLFF. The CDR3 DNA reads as TGTGCCAGCAGCTTCAATCCGGGACGCGAGAAACTGTTTTTT.

Here the CDR3 DNA reads TGTGCCAGCACGAACGTGGGTCCCCCCTACGAGCAGTACTTC. It translates to CASTNVGPPYEQYF. The chain carries TRBV19 and TRBJ2-7, with D unclear. The CDR3 is 14 amino acids. V lost 9 bases, J lost 2 bases, and 17 bases lay in between. Germline lookup yields CDR1 LNHDA and CDR2 SQIVND (reference sequence). Drawing the rest from reference TRBV19 and TRBJ2-7, the complete variable domain is DGGITQSPKYLFRKEGQNVTLSCEQNLNHDAMYWYRQDPGQGLRLIYYSQIVNDFQKGDIAEGYSVSREKKESFPLTVTSAQKNPTAFYLCASTNVGPPYEQYFGPGTRLTVT.

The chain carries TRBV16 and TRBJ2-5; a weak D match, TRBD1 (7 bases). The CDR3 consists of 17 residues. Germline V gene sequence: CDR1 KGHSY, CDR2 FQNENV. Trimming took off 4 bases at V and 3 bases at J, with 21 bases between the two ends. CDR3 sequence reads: CASSPAGGQMREETQYF. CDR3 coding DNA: TGTGCCAGCAGCCCCGCCGGGGGACAGATGAGGGAAGAGACCCAGTACTTC.

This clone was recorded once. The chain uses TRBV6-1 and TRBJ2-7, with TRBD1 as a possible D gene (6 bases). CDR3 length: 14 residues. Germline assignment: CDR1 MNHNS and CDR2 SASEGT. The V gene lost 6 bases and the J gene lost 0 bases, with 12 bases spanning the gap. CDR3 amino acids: CASRATGASYEQYF. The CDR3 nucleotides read TGTGCCAGCAGAGCGACAGGTGCCTCCTACGAGCAGTACTTC.

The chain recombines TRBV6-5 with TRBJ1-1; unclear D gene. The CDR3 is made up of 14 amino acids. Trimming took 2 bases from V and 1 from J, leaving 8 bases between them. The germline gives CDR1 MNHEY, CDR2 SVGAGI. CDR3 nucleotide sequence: TGTGCCAGCAGTTACGCGACCGGGAACACTGAAGCTTTCTTT. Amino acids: CASSYATGNTEAFF.

The CDR3 sequence is CASSQARGASGQETQYF. CDR3 DNA sequence: TGTGCCAGCAGCCAAGCACGAGGAGCTTCGGGGCAAGAGACCCAGTACTTC. The rearrangement links TRBV14 to TRBJ2-5; D is possibly TRBD2 (5 bases). The ends were cut back, 1 base at V and 2 bases at J, with 17 bases in the middle. The CDR3 loop spans 17 amino acids. From germline, CDR1 is SGHDN and CDR2 FVKESK.

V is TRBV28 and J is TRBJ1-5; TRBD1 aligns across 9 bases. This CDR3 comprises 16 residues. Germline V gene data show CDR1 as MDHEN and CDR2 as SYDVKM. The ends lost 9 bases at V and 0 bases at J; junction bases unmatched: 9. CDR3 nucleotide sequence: TGTGCCAGTCGGGACAGGGACTATTATAGCAATCAGCCCCAGCATTTT. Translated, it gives CASRDRDYYSNQPQHF. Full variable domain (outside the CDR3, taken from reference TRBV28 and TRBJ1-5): DVKVTQSSRYLVKRTGEKVFLECVQDMDHENMFWYRQDPGLGLRLIYFSYDVKMKEKGDIPEGYSVSREKKERFSLILESASTNQTSMYLCASRDRDYYSNQPQHFGDGTRLSIL.